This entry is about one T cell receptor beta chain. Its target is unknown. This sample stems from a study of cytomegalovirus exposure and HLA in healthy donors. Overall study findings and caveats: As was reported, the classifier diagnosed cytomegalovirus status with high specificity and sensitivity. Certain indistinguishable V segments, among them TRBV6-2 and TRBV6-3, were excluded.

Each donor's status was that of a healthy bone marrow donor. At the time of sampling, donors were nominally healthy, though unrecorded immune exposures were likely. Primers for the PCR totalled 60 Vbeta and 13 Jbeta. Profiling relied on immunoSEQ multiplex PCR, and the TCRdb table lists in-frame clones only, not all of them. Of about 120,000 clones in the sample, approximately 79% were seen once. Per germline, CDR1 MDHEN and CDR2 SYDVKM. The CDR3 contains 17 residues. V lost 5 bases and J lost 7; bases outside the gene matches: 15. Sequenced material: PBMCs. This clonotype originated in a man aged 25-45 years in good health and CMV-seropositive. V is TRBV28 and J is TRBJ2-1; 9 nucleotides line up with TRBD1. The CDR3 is CASSPTSGTGSRNEQFF. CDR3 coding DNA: TGTGCCAGCAGTCCTACGTCCGGGACAGGGAGTCGTAATGAGCAGTTCTTC.